Each of the 23 T cell receptor beta chains below was sequenced from the same sample in a study of shared clonotypes between healthy human individuals. TCRdb's table, derived via immunoSEQ multiplex PCR, lists solely in-frame clones and lacks some. The sample holds 450,000 to 500,000 clones, approximately 80% seen once. The sequenced sample was PBMCs. These receptors came from a woman aged 40 to 50 in good health. Some clones in this sample may be carry-over from other donors' samples.

The chain couples TRBV30 to TRBJ2-7, with D perhaps being TRBD1 or TRBD2 (5 bases each). Germline V lookup: CDR1 GTSNPN, CDR2 SVGIG (reference sequence). CDR3 length: 14 amino acids. V was clipped by 5 bases and J by 3 bases, with 17 bases between them. In DNA form, the CDR3 reads TGTGCCTGGGCCGGGACCATAGCCGTCTACGAGCAGTACTTC. Translating gives CAWAGTIAVYEQYF. Complete variable domain (other parts from reference TRBV30 and TRBJ2-7): SQTIHQWPATLVQPVGSPLSLECTVEGTSNPNLYWYRQAAGRGLQLLFYSVGIGQISSEVPQNLSASRPQDRQFILSSKKLLLSDSGFYLCAWAGTIAVYEQYFGPGTRLTVT.

J is TRBJ2-5 and V is TRBV11-2; TRBD2 aligns across 9 bases. Germline lookup yields CDR1 SGHAT and CDR2 FQNNGV. CDR3 size: 15 residues. Trimming at V came to 5 bases and at J to 1 base, leaving 5 bases not matched to a gene. The CDR3 nucleotides are TGTGCCAGCAGCACGACTAGCGGTCCCCAAGAGACCCAGTACTTC. Amino acids: CASSTTSGPQETQYF.

The J gene is TRBJ2-7, the V gene TRBV6-1; no definite D call. The CDR3 covers 12 residues. In germline, CDR1 is MNHNS, CDR2 SASEGT. V gave up 6 bases and J gave up 2 bases, with 8 bases separating them. This chain's CDR3 is CASRRGPYEQYF. CDR3 sequence (DNA): TGTGCCAGCAGGCGAGGTCCCTACGAGCAGTACTTC.

The gene calls are TRBV28 and TRBJ2-7; 7 bases line up with TRBD1. Losses at the gene ends were 5 bases for V and 2 bases for J; bases not matched to a gene: 6. This CDR3 region has 14 residues. Germline CDR1 is MDHEN and CDR2 is SYDVKM. In DNA form, the CDR3 reads TGTGCCAGCAGTAGGCCGACAGGGACCTACGAGCAGTACTTC. This encodes CASSRPTGTYEQYF.

A few counts support this clone. The rearrangement links TRBV7-9 to TRBJ2-2; tentative D call: TRBD2 (6 bases). Germline V gene data show CDR1 as SEHNR and CDR2 as FQNEAQ (reference sequence). This CDR3 comprises 14 residues. V lost 5 bases and J lost 7, with 14 bases in between. CDR3 bases: TGTGCCAGCAGCCCCCTGCTGGGGGGCGGGGAGCTGTTTTTT. It translates to CASSPLLGGGELFF.

The gene calls are TRBV9 and TRBJ2-5; possible D gene TRBD1, 7 bases. The CDR3 covers 16 residues. CDR1 is SGDLS, CDR2 YYNGEE, per germline. V lost 3 bases to trimming and J lost 5 bases, with 20 bases between them. This CDR3 is CASSAPGQRGGETQYF. For the CDR3, the DNA is TGTGCCAGCAGCGCACCGGGACAGCGAGGGGGGGAGACCCAGTACTTC.

This chain uses TRBV4-3 with TRBJ2-1, with 11 bases aligning to TRBD2. This CDR3 has 14 amino acids. Germline CDR1 and CDR2: LGHNA and YSLEER. Losses at the gene ends were 4 bases for V and 7 bases for J; bases not matched to a gene: 3. This CDR3 reads CASSPRLAGNEQFF. DNA of the CDR3: TGCGCCAGCAGCCCGAGACTAGCGGGGAATGAGCAGTTCTTC.

The CDR3 nucleotides are TGTGCCAGCAGCAAAGCTAACTATTTATCCGGCTTTAGAAGGGGGGGTCAGCCCCAGCATTTT. This translates into CASSKANYLSGFRRGGQPQHF. The rearrangement joins TRBV21-1 to TRBJ1-5. TRBV21-1 is termed a pseudogene. The CDR3 spans 21 residues.

The chain has TRBV27 and TRBJ2-7; TRBD1 matches 10 bases. J gave up 2 bases and V 6 bases, and 10 bases lay outside the gene matches. Germline CDR1 and CDR2: MNHEY and SMNVEV (reference sequence). The length of the CDR3 is 16 residues. CDR3 in amino acids: CASSTWGTGVPYEQYF. DNA of the CDR3: TGTGCCAGCAGCACTTGGGGGACAGGGGTGCCCTACGAGCAGTACTTC.

This chain uses TRBV10-2 with TRBJ2-2; TRBD2 aligns across 10 bases. This CDR3 has 16 amino acids. Germline V CDR1 and CDR2: WSHSY, SAAADI. With 4 bases clipped from V and 8 bases from J, the junction kept 10 bases outside the gene matches. As DNA, the CDR3 is TGCGCCAGCAGTGCTCATGGACTAGCGGAAGGTGGGGAGCTGTTTTTT. Amino acids: CASSAHGLAEGGELFF.

The chain couples TRBV2 to TRBJ2-1; TRBD1 agrees at 9 bases. CDR1 SNHLY and CDR2 FYNNEI come from the germline V gene. This CDR3 has 14 amino acids. The ends lost 8 bases at V and 4 bases at J; junction bases unmatched: 6. The CDR3 nucleotides read TGTGCCAGCTTTAAGGGACAGGGATACAATGAGCAGTTCTTC. It encodes CASFKGQGYNEQFF.

This chain connects TRBV5-5 to TRBJ2-3; D is unresolved. The CDR3 spans 15 residues. Per the germline V gene, CDR1 is SGHKS and CDR2 is YYEKEE (reference sequence). Trimming took 2 bases from V and 4 from J, leaving 14 bases between them. In DNA, the CDR3 is TGTGCCAGCAGCTTAGAACCGCCCAGCGCAGATACGCAGTATTTT. Its translation is CASSLEPPSADTQYF.

The chain combines TRBV19 with TRBJ2-6; tentatively, D is TRBD2 (6 bases). This CDR3 comprises 15 residues. The V end was cut by 7 bases, the J end by 4 bases, with 14 bases between. CDR1 and CDR2 from the germline V gene are LNHDA and SQIVND (reference sequence). The DNA for the CDR3 is TGTGCCAGTAACTGGGGGGTTCGGGGGGCCAACGTCCTGACTTTC. It encodes CASNWGVRGANVLTF. Full variable domain (outside the CDR3, taken from reference TRBV19 and TRBJ2-6): DGGITQSPKYLFRKEGQNVTLSCEQNLNHDAMYWYRQDPGQGLRLIYYSQIVNDFQKGDIAEGYSVSREKKESFPLTVTSAQKNPTAFYLCASNWGVRGANVLTFGAGSRLTVL.

The chain is built from TRBV27 and TRBJ2-5; 8 bases are shared with TRBD1. Germline lookup yields CDR1 MNHEY and CDR2 SMNVEV (reference sequence). V was pared by 4 bases and J by 3 bases, with 10 bases of the junction left unmatched. This CDR3 comprises 16 residues. The CDR3 spells CASSSLGQGEKETQYF. CDR3 DNA: TGTGCCAGCAGTTCCCTCGGACAGGGAGAAAAAGAGACCCAGTACTTC.

Details on this clone: Other DNA sequences from this sample encode an identical CDR3 as well. J is TRBJ1-1 and V is TRBV5-1; tentatively, D is TRBD1 (6 bases). V was shortened by 0 bases and J by 4 bases, with 7 bases between the two germline ends. The CDR3 covers 13 residues. Germline CDR1 and CDR2: SGHRS and YFSETQ. This chain's CDR3 is CASSLEGGTEAFF. The CDR3 DNA sequence: TGCGCCAGCAGCTTGGAGGGGGGCACTGAAGCTTTCTTT.

This rearrangement joins TRBV27 to TRBJ2-2, with D unresolved. Germline V gene sequence: CDR1 MNHEY, CDR2 SMNVEV (reference sequence). V shed 4 bases and J shed 2 bases, with 8 bases lying between them. The CDR3 runs 14 residues. The CDR3 DNA sequence: TGTGCCAGCAGTTGGTACTACAACACCGGGGAGCTGTTTTTT. It specifies CASSWYYNTGELFF.

This clone was observed a handful of times. The chain combines TRBV28 with TRBJ2-2, with TRBD1 matching 9 bases. Germline CDR1 MDHEN, CDR2 SYDVKM. Losses at the gene ends were 2 bases for V and 4 bases for J; bases not matched to a gene: 8. The CDR3 covers 17 residues. The CDR3 coding sequence is TGTGCCAGCAGTTTAAGGGCAGGACAGGGGTCCACCGGGGAGCTGTTTTTT. Its protein is CASSLRAGQGSTGELFF.

The chain links TRBV10-3 to TRBJ2-7, with TRBD1 matching over 8 bases. CDR1 and CDR2 from the germline V gene are ENHRY and SYGVKD. There are 16 residues in the CDR3. Trimming at V came to 0 bases and at J to 0 bases, leaving 4 bases not matched to a gene. In DNA, the CDR3 is TGTGCCATCAGTGAGTCCAGGACAGGGAACTCCTACGAGCAGTACTTC. Translated, it gives CAISESRTGNSYEQYF.

The rearrangement links TRBV14 to TRBJ2-7; a possible D gene is TRBD2 (5 bases). CDR3 length: 14 amino acids. Trimming took 4 bases from V and 2 from J, leaving 12 bases between them. Germline lookup yields CDR1 SGHDN and CDR2 FVKESK. For the CDR3, the DNA is TGTGCCAGCAGCCGCTACCGGGGTACCTACGAGCAGTACTTC. This encodes CASSRYRGTYEQYF. Supplemented by reference TRBV14 and TRBJ2-7, the full variable domain reads EAGVTQFPSHSVIEKGQTVTLRCDPISGHDNLYWYRRVMGKEIKFLLHFVKESKQDESGMPNNRFLAERTGGTYSTLKVQPAELEDSGVYFCASSRYRGTYEQYFGPGTRLTVT.

This clone was detected a few times. The CDR3 region has the DNA TGTGCCTGGGCTCTCCGGACTGAAGCTTTCTTT. Its translation is CAWALRTEAFF. The genes are TRBV30 and TRBJ1-1; D is uncertain. Germline CDR1 is GTSNPN and CDR2 is SVGIG (reference sequence). V was trimmed by 5 bases and J by 5 bases, leaving 9 bases between them. This CDR3 spans 11 amino acids. The entire variable domain, with the rest obtained from reference TRBV30 and TRBJ1-1, is as follows: SQTIHQWPATLVQPVGSPLSLECTVEGTSNPNLYWYRQAAGRGLQLLFYSVGIGQISSEVPQNLSASRPQDRQFILSSKKLLLSDSGFYLCAWALRTEAFFGQGTRLTVV.

This clone was seen once. The genes are TRBV7-6 and TRBJ2-1; 11 nucleotides match TRBD1. Germline-derived CDR1 and CDR2 are SGHVS and FNYEAQ. V lost 2 bases, J lost 0 bases, and 3 bases stayed unmatched. This CDR3 is built from 17 residues. The CDR3 nucleotides are TGTGCCAGCAGCTTACGGGACAGGGGGACCTCCTACAATGAGCAGTTCTTC. It translates to CASSLRDRGTSYNEQFF.

This clone was observed a single time. The chain links TRBV4-2 to TRBJ2-4, with a weak D call TRBD1 (6 bases). V gave up 1 base and J gave up 0 bases, with 13 bases separating them. Germline V lookup: CDR1 LGHNA, CDR2 YNFKEQ. The length of the CDR3 is 17 residues. CDR3 bases: TGTGCCAGCAGCCAAGTTACAGGGAAACTAGCCAAAAACATTCAGTACTTC. Residues: CASSQVTGKLAKNIQYF.

The chain has TRBV6-6 and TRBJ2-7; 11 bases align to TRBD1. J gave up 2 bases and V 6 bases, and 9 bases lay outside the gene matches. CDR1 and CDR2 from the germline V gene are MNHNY and SVGAGI (reference sequence). The CDR3 loop spans 16 amino acids. CDR3 protein: CASSLGTGGPTYEQYF. CDR3 sequence (DNA): TGTGCCAGCAGCCTCGGGACAGGGGGTCCTACCTACGAGCAGTACTTC.